The 6 T cell receptor beta chains listed next were all sequenced from one sample in a study of T cell repertoires in cytomegalovirus infection (dated by TCRdb to the late 2010s). The treatment or condition label of this sample denotes: in vitro stimulation with specific CMV peptide epitopes to enrich CMV-specific T cells. Their target antigens are unknown. TCRdb lists the instrument as Illumina HiSeq 1500. TCRdb applied fastp at Q25 and MiXCR to the public reads, then kept only in-frame beta chains. Each record represents a unique CDR3 protein, reported with the most common genes and DNA among its rows. The sample profile shows about 310,000 distinct CDR3 sequences; 20% to 25% of them were found once. About an eighth of the sample is in the top ten clones. Source: cultured PBMCs, taken from culture after CMV antigen stimulation. The receptors originated from a human donor in good health (CMV status not recorded). Some clones in this sample may be carry-over from other donors' samples.

In this sample, this clonotype turned up a few times. The chain couples TRBV4-2 to TRBJ2-7; 10 nucleotides agree with TRBD1. There are 17 residues in the CDR3. V shed 1 base, J shed 5 bases, and the junction held 11 bases outside the gene matches. Looked up from germline, CDR1 is LGHNA and CDR2 is YNFKEQ. CDR3 in amino acids: CASSQALKGQGPNEQYF. CDR3 DNA sequence: TGTGCCAGCAGCCAAGCGTTAAAGGGACAGGGGCCCAACGAGCAGTACTTC.

This chain uses TRBV12-3 or TRBV12-4 with TRBJ1-6, with 8 bases matching TRBD1. The trim removed 4 bases at V and 7 bases at J, leaving 6 bases unmatched. The CDR3 runs 15 residues. The CDR3 region has the DNA TGTGCCAGCAGTTCCAACAGGGGGGAGAATTCACCCCTCCACTTT. Translated: CASSSNRGENSPLHF.

This clonotype was counted at least ten times. The chain combines TRBV6-2 or TRBV6-3 with TRBJ2-5, with 9 bases fitting TRBD1. Germline V lookup: CDR1 MNHEY, CDR2 SVGEGT. J was trimmed by 4 bases and V by 2 bases; bases with no gene match: 8. The CDR3 runs 16 residues. This CDR3 reads CASSYSNPGQGETQYF. As DNA, the CDR3 is TGTGCCAGCAGTTACAGTAACCCGGGACAGGGAGAGACCCAGTACTTC.

Only a few counts were recorded for this clonotype. The chain carries TRBV7-2 and TRBJ2-2, with 10 positions matching TRBD2. Trimming at V came to 1 base and at J to 4 bases, leaving 9 bases not matched to a gene. Germline CDR1 SGHTA, CDR2 FQGNSA. CDR3 length: 18 residues. CDR3 protein: CASSLEREGYWATGELFF. For the CDR3, the DNA is TGTGCCAGCAGCTTAGAGCGGGAGGGCTATTGGGCCACCGGGGAGCTGTTTTTT.

The sample holds a few counts of this clonotype. This rearrangement joins TRBV20-1 to TRBJ1-4; D is undetermined. Trimming took 6 bases from V and 2 from J, leaving 13 bases between them. CDR1 and CDR2 from the germline V gene are DFQATT and SNEGSKA (reference sequence). This CDR3 spans 14 amino acids. The CDR3 nucleotides read TGCAGTGCAAATCGGGGTCTTACTAATGAAAAACTGTTTTTT. Translating gives CSANRGLTNEKLFF.

In its sample, this clonotype was seen once. The chain uses TRBV20-1 and TRBJ2-1; D uncertain. This CDR3 has 10 amino acids. V was clipped by 3 bases and J by 10 bases, with 7 bases between them. Germline lookup yields CDR1 DFQATT and CDR2 SNEGSKA (reference sequence). The CDR3 protein is CSASSTEQFF. The CDR3 DNA follows: TGCAGTGCTAGTAGCACAGAGCAGTTCTTC.